Listed below are T cell receptor beta chains from one sample, sequenced in a study of CD8 T cells in ankylosing spondylitis. TCRdb re-derived calls from the 5' RACE reads in MiXCR, one entry per CDR3 protein. The sample has 650,000 to 800,000 distinct CDR3 sequences, 15% to 20% seen once. Source material: blood, either unsorted or a sorted T cell fraction (not recorded which). These receptors all stem from a male donor with ankylosing spondylitis. Each CDR3 is given with its conserved first and last residue.

V	J	CDR3
TRBV6-1	TRBJ1-6	CASQRGGPGPLHF
TRBV11-3	TRBJ2-1	CASSLAGLRNEQFF
TRBV20-1	TRBJ1-2	CSANKGGAYGYTF
TRBV4-1	TRBJ2-1	CASSQERGGTYNEQFF
TRBV4-2	TRBJ2-1	CASSQKGDREQFF
TRBV10-2	TRBJ1-5	CASSEFSKGNQPQHF
TRBV6-1	TRBJ1-1	CARSGGRGTEAFF
TRBV6-1	TRBJ2-3	CASTPSRQGVADTQYF
TRBV6-5	TRBJ2-7	CATGRVSYEQYF
TRBV6-1	TRBJ2-1	CASSAGPSYNEQFF
TRBV11-3	TRBJ2-1	CASSGREGSYNEQFF
TRBV7-3	TRBJ2-3	CASSALTGGGTDTQYF
TRBV11-3	TRBJ2-2	CASSPVLQGGTGELFF
TRBV29-1	TRBJ2-1	CSVADSGRAVNEQFF
TRBV29-1	TRBJ1-2	CSVDRLGPIYGYTF
TRBV6-2/TRBV6-3	TRBJ2-1	CASSYVLAGINEQFF
TRBV19	TRBJ2-1	CASSIGHYNEQFF
TRBV3-1	TRBJ2-7	CASRQVGTSSYEQYF
TRBV12-3/TRBV12-4	TRBJ2-3	CASSRGGPSTDTQYF
TRBV4-1	TRBJ1-3	CASSQLMGTAISGNTIYF
TRBV29-1	TRBJ2-7	CSVQSAGTGGNEQYF
TRBV10-3	TRBJ2-7	CAISDLGGGSDEQYF
TRBV9	TRBJ2-2	CASTRARAQGGNTGELFF
TRBV5-1	TRBJ1-3	CASSLDPGSGNTIYF
TRBV12-3/TRBV12-4	TRBJ1-4	CASSFGGSGEKLFF
TRBV5-1	TRBJ2-7	CASSLEPDSRSDEQYF
TRBV5-5	TRBJ1-2	CASSLEAGTPLIYGYTF
TRBV6-2/TRBV6-3	TRBJ2-2	CASSYTMGLAGEVVNTGELFF
TRBV20-1	TRBJ2-3	CSPRPGPPDTQYF
TRBV11-2	TRBJ2-7	CASSSSPRGSSYEQYF
TRBV6-2/TRBV6-3	TRBJ2-7	CASSYATSGRPYEQYF
TRBV20-1	TRBJ2-5	CSAPFSAGKEETQYF
TRBV6-2/TRBV6-3	TRBJ2-7	CASSYYGQGGEQYF
TRBV20-1	TRBJ2-2	CSASGVAGQPNTGELFF
TRBV7-3	TRBJ2-7	CASSAAGGYEQYF
TRBV7-3	TRBJ2-2	CASSTRQGATGELFF
TRBV7-2	TRBJ2-7	CASSSLAGGSEQYF
TRBV12-3/TRBV12-4	TRBJ2-6	CASRSTGGGANVLTF
TRBV7-3	TRBJ2-7	CASSRTGASYEQYF
TRBV4-1	TRBJ2-1	CASSQEGTTRATGQFF
TRBV11-1	TRBJ2-1	CASSHGRGKPQYNEQFF
TRBV20-1	TRBJ1-1	CSASGTNTQGAFF
TRBV19	TRBJ2-5	CASSIRQVPQETQYF
TRBV7-9	TRBJ2-4	CASSDATRNGKNIQYF
TRBV20-1	TRBJ2-3	CSAHKTGFTDTQYF
TRBV12-3/TRBV12-4	TRBJ2-3	CASSHQTSSDTQYF
TRBV7-2	TRBJ2-3	CASSLGVSLDTQYF
TRBV12-3/TRBV12-4	TRBJ1-2	CASSSGRVNYGYTF
TRBV9	TRBJ2-3	CASSLTQGHTDTQYF
TRBV5-1	TRBJ2-5	CASSSTGLAGGVETQYF